The clone carrying this T cell receptor beta chain was recorded many times. CDR1 and CDR2 from the germline V gene are DFQATT and SNEGSKA (reference sequence). V shed 0 bases and J shed 4 bases, with 12 bases lying between them. The CDR3 length is 14 residues. Indicated time point: patch test 2, 6 weeks after DPC sensitization. The treatment denotes: therapeutic diphenylcyclopropenone sensitization with weekly scalp DPC. The data were taken from a study of human T cells and chemical hapten exposure. TCRdb itself ran the RACE reads through MiXCR, one entry per CDR3 protein. The table includes a few hundred thousand distinct CDR3 sequences, nearly 6.5% detected once.

The sequenced sample was whole blood, obtained in connection with sensitization to the hapten diphenylcyclopropenone (DPC). The receptor comes from a woman aged 18-29 years with alopecia areata. Some clones in this sample may be carry-over from other donors' samples. V gene TRBV20-1 combines with J gene TRBJ1-1; D unclear. For the CDR3, the DNA is TGCAGTGCTAGAGATGGGCGCGCCCCCACTGAAGCTTTCTTT. This translates into CSARDGRAPTEAFF.